These 10 T cell receptor beta chains originate from one sample sequenced in a study of shared clonotypes between healthy human individuals. Measured with immunoSEQ multiplex PCR; TCRdb has only the in-frame clones, and not every one. The data contain about 1.1 million clones, more than 75% of them singletons. The sample comprised memory CD4+ T cells from PBMCs. Stated subset: CD45RA-negative fraction. These receptors were taken from a young man in good health. Some clones in this sample may be carry-over from other donors' samples.

Only a few counts were recorded for this clone. V is TRBV28 and J is TRBJ1-3; TRBD1 agrees at 7 bases. The V gene end was trimmed by 1 base and the J gene end by 0 bases; junction bases not matched to a gene: 3. Germline V lookup: CDR1 MDHEN, CDR2 SYDVKM. This CDR3 has 16 residues. Here the CDR3 DNA reads TGTGCCAGCAGTTTATTAAGGGGGCACTCTGGAAACACCATATATTTT. It is translated as CASSLLRGHSGNTIYF.

The chain links TRBV11-3 to TRBJ1-4, with TRBD1 identical over 10 bases. V was pared by 3 bases and J by 2 bases, with 6 bases of the junction left unmatched. The length of the CDR3 is 17 residues. Per the germline V gene, CDR1 is SGHNT and CDR2 is YENEEA. CDR3 protein: CASSLPRTGGTNEKLFF. CDR3 DNA: TGTGCCAGCAGCTTGCCCCGGACAGGGGGGACTAATGAAAAACTGTTTTTT.

As concerns this clone: Its ends do not fully match the called genes, so a read error is possible. The rearrangement links TRBV15 to TRBJ1-1; TRBD1 is a possible D gene (5 bases). The CDR3 covers 13 residues. CDR1 and CDR2 (germline): LNHNV, YYDKDF (reference sequence). CDR3 region: CATSTGGYTEAFF. CDR3 in DNA: TGCGCCACCAGCACGGGGGGATACACTGAAGCTTTCTTT.

The chain employs TRBV5-8 and TRBJ2-7, with 8 bases aligning to TRBD2. Trimming took 7 bases from V and 2 from J; bases not matched to a gene: 8. This CDR3 has 14 residues. The germline V gene has CDR1 SGHTS and CDR2 YDEGEE. The CDR3 loop is CASLPGGAAYEQYF. The DNA of the CDR3 is TGTGCCAGCCTCCCCGGGGGGGCCGCCTACGAGCAGTACTTC.

The chain carries TRBV9 and TRBJ2-7; no definite D call. This CDR3 contains 17 residues. Trimming removed 0 bases from V and 2 bases from J, with 18 bases in between. The germline V gene has CDR1 SGDLS and CDR2 YYNGEE. CDR3 loop: CASSVGDVGRNTYEQYF. Written as DNA, the CDR3 is TGTGCCAGCAGCGTAGGGGATGTAGGACGCAACACCTACGAGCAGTACTTC.

The chain is built from TRBV5-1 and TRBJ1-2; tentatively, D is TRBD1 (5 bases). Looked up from germline, CDR1 is SGHRS and CDR2 is YFSETQ. The CDR3 is made up of 15 amino acids. Trimming cost V 4 bases and J 0 bases, with 13 bases left between them. In DNA, the CDR3 is TGCGCCAGCAGCCGGTATGACAGAGCTAACTATGGCTACACCTTC. Protein: CASSRYDRANYGYTF.

The V gene is TRBV7-3, the J gene TRBJ2-5, with TRBD2 identical over 8 bases. Trimming cost V 5 bases and J 3 bases; bases outside gene matches: 5. The CDR3 length is 14 residues. Looked up from germline, CDR1 is SGHTA and CDR2 is FQGTGA. This chain's CDR3 is CASSRGGEEETQYF. The CDR3 coding sequence is TGTGCCAGCAGCCGGGGGGGAGAAGAAGAGACCCAGTACTTC.

This clone was seen more than once but under ten times. As DNA, the CDR3 is TGTGCCAGCAGTGACGGACTAGCGGGCGGGAATGAGCAGTTCTTC. Protein product: CASSDGLAGGNEQFF. This chain uses TRBV2 with TRBJ2-1, with 11 bases aligning to TRBD2. This CDR3 spans 15 amino acids. Germline-derived CDR1 and CDR2 are SNHLY and FYNNEI. V dropped 3 bases and J dropped 7; count of bases not matched to a gene: 5.

The chain uses TRBV6-1 and TRBJ1-4; 9 nucleotides line up with TRBD1. CDR1 is MNHNS and CDR2 is SASEGT in the germline V gene. V trimming: 5 bases; J trimming: 5 bases; junction bases outside the gene matches: 6. This CDR3 spans 15 amino acids. The CDR3 sequence: CASSWGQGLNEKLFF. CDR3 bases: TGTGCCAGCAGTTGGGGACAGGGCCTAAATGAAAAACTGTTTTTT.

The rearrangement uses TRBV6-1 and TRBJ1-1; the D gene is possibly TRBD1 (6 bases). The V gene lost 2 bases and the J gene lost 4 bases, with 11 bases spanning the gap. CDR1 is MNHNS and CDR2 is SASEGT in the germline V gene. The CDR3 has 14 residues. This CDR3 is CASSERVRGTEAFF. The CDR3 DNA follows: TGTGCCAGCAGTGAAAGGGTCAGGGGCACTGAAGCTTTCTTT.